The present TCR beta chain was sequenced within a study of blood T cell repertoires in COVID-19. Study as a whole: Material from acute and convalescent COVID-19 was sourced from the United States, Italy and Spain.

The Seattle patients joined while their infection was active and were tracked longitudinally afterward. Measured with immunoSEQ multiplex PCR; TCRdb has only the in-frame clones, and not every one. The sample yields tens of thousands of clones, 65% to 90% seen once. In its sample, this clone was seen once. The clonotype was recovered from a man aged 25-40 years with COVID-19, enrolled during active disease. Material: peripheral blood.

This CDR3 reads CASIGGSGTGELFF. CDR3 in DNA: TGTGCCAGTATCGGCGGGAGCGGCACCGGGGAGCTGTTTTTT. The chain links TRBV19 to TRBJ2-2; TRBD2 matches 7 bases. CDR1 and CDR2 from the germline V gene are LNHDA and SQIVND (reference sequence). The CDR3 is 14 residues long. V dropped 7 bases and J dropped 4; count of bases not matched to a gene: 6.